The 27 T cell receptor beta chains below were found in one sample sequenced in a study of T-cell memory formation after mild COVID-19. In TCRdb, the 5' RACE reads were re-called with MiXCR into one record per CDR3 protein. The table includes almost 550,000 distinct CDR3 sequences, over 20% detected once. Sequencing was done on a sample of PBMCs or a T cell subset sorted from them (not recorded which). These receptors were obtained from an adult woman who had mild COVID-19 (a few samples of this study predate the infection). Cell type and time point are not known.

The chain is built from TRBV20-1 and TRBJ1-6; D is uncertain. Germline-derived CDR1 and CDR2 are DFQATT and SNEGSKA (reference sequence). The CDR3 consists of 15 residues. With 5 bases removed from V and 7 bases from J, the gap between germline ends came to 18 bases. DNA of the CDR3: TGCAGTGCTGGACGCCGGGAATTACCCAATTCACCCCTCCACTTT. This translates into CSAGRRELPNSPLHF.

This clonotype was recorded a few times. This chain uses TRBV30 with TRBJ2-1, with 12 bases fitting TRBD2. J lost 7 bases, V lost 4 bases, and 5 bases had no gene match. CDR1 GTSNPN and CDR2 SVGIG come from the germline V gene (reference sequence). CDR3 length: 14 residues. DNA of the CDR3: TGTGCCTGGACTAGGACTAGCGGGATGAATGAGCAGTTCTTC. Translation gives CAWTRTSGMNEQFF.

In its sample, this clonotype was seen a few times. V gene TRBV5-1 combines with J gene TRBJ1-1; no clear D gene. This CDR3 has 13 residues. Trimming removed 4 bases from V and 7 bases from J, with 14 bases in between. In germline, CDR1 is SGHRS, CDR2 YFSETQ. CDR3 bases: TGCGCCAGCAGCGCTAATGGGCGGGGTGAAGCTTTCTTT. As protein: CASSANGRGEAFF.

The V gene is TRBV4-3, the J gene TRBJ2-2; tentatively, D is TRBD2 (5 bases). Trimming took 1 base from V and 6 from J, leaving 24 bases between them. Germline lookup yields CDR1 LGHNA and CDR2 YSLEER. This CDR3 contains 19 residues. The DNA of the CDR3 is TGCGCCAGCAGCCAAGTGCATGTGACTTCTCGATGGGGAGCCGGGGAGCTGTTTTTT. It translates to CASSQVHVTSRWGAGELFF.

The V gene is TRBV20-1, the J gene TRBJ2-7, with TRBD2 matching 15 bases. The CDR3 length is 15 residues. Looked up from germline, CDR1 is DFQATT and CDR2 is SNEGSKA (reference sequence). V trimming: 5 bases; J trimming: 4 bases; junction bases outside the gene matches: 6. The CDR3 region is CSASGTSGGMYEQYF. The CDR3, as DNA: TGCAGTGCTTCGGGGACTAGCGGGGGGATGTACGAGCAGTACTTC.

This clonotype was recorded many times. The CDR3 is CSVFPTGYNEQFF. The CDR3 bases are TGCAGCGTGTTCCCGACGGGATACAATGAGCAGTTCTTC. The genes are TRBV29-1 and TRBJ2-1; tentative D call: TRBD2 (5 bases). Germline V lookup: CDR1 SQVTM, CDR2 ANQGSEA. CDR3 size: 13 residues. Trimming removed 6 bases at V and 4 bases at J, with 13 bases between.

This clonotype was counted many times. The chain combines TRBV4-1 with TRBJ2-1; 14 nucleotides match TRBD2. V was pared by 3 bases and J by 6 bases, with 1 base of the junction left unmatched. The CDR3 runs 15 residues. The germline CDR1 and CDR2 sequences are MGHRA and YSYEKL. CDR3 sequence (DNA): TGCGCCAGCAGCCAGGGACTAGCGGGAGCCAATGAGCAGTTCTTC. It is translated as CASSQGLAGANEQFF.

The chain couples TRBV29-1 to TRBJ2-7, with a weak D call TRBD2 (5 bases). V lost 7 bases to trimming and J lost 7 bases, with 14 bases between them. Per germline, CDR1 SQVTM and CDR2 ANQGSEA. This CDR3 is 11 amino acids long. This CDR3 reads CSAEGQREQYF. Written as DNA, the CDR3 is TGCAGCGCCGAGGGCCAGCGGGAGCAGTACTTC.

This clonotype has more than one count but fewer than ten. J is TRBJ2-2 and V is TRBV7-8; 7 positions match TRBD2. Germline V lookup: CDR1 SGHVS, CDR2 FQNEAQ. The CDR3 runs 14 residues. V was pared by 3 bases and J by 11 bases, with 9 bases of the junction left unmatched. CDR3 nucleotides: TGTGCCAGCAGCTTCAGCTCGGGAGGAGGAGAGCTGTTTTTT. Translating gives CASSFSSGGGELFF.

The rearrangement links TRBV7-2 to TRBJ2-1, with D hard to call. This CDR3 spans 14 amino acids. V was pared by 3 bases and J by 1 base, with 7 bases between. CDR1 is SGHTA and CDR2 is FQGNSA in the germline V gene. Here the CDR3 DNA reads TGTGCCAGCAGCTTTATTCGGTCCTACAATGAGCAGTTCTTC. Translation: CASSFIRSYNEQFF.

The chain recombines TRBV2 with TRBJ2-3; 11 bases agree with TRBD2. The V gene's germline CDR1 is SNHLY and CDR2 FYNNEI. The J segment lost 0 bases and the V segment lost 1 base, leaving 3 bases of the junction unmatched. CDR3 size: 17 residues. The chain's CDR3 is CASSEGLAGPSTDTQYF. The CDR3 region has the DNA TGTGCCAGCAGTGAAGGACTAGCGGGACCTAGCACAGATACGCAGTATTTT.

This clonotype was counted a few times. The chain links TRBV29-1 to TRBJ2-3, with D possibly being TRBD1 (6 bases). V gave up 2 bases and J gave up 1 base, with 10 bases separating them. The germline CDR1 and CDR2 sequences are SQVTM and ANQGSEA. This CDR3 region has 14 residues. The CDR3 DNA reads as TGCAGCGTTGAATTAGGGGGTGGCACAGATACGCAGTATTTT. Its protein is CSVELGGGTDTQYF.

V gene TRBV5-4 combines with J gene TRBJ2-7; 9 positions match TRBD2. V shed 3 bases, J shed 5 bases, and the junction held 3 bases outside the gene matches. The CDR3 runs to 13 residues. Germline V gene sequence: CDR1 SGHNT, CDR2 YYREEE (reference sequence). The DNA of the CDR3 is TGTGCCAGCAGCTGGCGGGGGGGCCACGAGCAGTACTTC. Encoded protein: CASSWRGGHEQYF.

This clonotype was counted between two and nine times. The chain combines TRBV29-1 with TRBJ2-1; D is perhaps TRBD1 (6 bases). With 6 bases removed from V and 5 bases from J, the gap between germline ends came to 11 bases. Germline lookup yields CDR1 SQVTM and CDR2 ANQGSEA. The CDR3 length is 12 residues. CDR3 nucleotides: TGCAGCGTGGGGGACACACACAATGAGCAGTTCTTC. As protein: CSVGDTHNEQFF.

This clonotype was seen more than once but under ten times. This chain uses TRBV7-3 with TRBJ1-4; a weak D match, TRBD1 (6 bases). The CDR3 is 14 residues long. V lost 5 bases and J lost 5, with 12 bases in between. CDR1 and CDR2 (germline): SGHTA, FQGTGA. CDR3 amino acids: CASSRTAYNEKLFF. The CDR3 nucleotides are TGTGCCAGCAGCCGGACAGCTTACAATGAAAAACTGTTTTTT.

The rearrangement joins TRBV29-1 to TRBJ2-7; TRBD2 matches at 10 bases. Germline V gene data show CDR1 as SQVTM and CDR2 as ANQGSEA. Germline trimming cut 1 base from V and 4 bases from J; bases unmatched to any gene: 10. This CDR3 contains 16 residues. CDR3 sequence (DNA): TGCAGCGTTGAAGGGACCCTAGCGGGGGAAGGGTACGAGCAGTACTTC. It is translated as CSVEGTLAGEGYEQYF.

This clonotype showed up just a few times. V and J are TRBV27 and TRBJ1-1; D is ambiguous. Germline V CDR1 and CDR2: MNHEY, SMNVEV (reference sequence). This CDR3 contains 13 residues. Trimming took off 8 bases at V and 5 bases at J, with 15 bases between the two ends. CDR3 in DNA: TGTGCCAGCGGAAGGGCGATGCGGACTGAAGCTTTCTTT. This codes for CASGRAMRTEAFF.

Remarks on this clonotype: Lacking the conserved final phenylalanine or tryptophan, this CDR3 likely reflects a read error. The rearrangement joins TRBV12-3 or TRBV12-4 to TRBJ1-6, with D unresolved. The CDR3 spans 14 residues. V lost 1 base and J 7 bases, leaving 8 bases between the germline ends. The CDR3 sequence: CASSLGAGNSPLHC. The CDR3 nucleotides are TGTGCCAGCAGTTTAGGGGCGGGAAATTCACCCCTCCACTGT.

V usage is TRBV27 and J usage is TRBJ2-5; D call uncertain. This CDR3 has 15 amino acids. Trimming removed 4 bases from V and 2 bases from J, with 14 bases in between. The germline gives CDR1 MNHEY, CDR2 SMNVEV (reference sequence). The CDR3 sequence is CASSSRSKAQETQYF. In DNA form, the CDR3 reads TGTGCCAGCAGTTCGAGGTCGAAAGCGCAAGAGACCCAGTACTTC.

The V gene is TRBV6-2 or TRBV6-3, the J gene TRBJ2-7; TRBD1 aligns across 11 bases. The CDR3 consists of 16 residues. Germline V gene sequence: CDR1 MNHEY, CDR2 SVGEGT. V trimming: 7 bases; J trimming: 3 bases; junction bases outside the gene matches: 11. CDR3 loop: CASTPHRDRGFYEQYF. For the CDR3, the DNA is TGTGCCAGCACCCCTCACCGGGACAGGGGGTTCTACGAGCAGTACTTC.

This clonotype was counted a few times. This CDR3 is CASSRQVLQGSNQPQHF. The CDR3 nucleotides read TGTGCCAGTAGCCGACAGGTTCTACAGGGGAGCAATCAGCCCCAGCATTTT. The chain employs TRBV19 and TRBJ1-5; 7 bases align to TRBD1. The CDR3 sequence is 17 residues long. Germline V CDR1 and CDR2: LNHDA, SQIVND (reference sequence). The junction had 12 bases not matched to a gene; V was cut back by 6 bases and J by 1 base.

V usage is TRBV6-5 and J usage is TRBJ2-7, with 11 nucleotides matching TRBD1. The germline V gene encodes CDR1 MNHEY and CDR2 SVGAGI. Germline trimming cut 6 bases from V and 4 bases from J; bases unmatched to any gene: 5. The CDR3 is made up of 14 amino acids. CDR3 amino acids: CASRRTGGGYEQYF. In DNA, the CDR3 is TGTGCCAGCAGGCGGACAGGGGGCGGATACGAGCAGTACTTC.

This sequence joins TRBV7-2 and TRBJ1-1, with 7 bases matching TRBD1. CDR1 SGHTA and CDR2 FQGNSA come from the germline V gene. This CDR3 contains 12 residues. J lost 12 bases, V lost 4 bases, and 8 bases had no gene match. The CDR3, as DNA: TGTGCCAGCAGCTATAGGGACAGTTCTCCTTTCTTT. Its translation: CASSYRDSSPFF.

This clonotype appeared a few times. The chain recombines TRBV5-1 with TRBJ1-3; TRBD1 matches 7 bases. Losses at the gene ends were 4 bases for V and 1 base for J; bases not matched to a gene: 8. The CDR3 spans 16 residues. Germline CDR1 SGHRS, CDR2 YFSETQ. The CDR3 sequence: CASSADRVHSGNTIYF. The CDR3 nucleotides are TGCGCCAGCAGCGCCGACAGGGTTCATTCTGGAAACACCATATATTTT.

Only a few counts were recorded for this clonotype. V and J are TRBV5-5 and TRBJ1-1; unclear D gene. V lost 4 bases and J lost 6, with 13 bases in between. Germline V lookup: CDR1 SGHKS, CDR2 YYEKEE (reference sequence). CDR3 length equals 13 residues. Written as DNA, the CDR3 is TGTGCCAGCAGCGCTAGACCGGCGGCTGAAGCTTTCTTT. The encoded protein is CASSARPAAEAFF. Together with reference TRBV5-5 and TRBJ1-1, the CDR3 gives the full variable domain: DAGVTQSPTHLIKTRGQQVTLRCSPISGHKSVSWYQQVLGQGPQFIFQYYEKEERGRGNFPDRFSARQFPNYSSELNVNALLLGDSALYLCASSARPAAEAFFGQGTRLTVV.

CDR3 in amino acids: CASRSGQGTGELFF. CDR3 coding DNA: TGTGCCAGCAGGAGTGGACAGGGGACCGGGGAGCTGTTTTTT. The chain joins TRBV2 to TRBJ2-2; TRBD1 agrees at 9 bases. Trimming removed 6 bases from V and 5 bases from J; junction bases left unmatched: 4. The CDR3 extends over 14 amino acids. Germline V CDR1 and CDR2: SNHLY, FYNNEI.

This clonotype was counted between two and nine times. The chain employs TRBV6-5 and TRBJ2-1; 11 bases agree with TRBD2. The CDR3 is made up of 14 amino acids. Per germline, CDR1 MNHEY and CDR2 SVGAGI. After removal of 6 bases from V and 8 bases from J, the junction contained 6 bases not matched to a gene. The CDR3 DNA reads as TGTGCCAGCAGAACGGGACTAGCGGTGGATGAGCAGTTCTTC. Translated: CASRTGLAVDEQFF.